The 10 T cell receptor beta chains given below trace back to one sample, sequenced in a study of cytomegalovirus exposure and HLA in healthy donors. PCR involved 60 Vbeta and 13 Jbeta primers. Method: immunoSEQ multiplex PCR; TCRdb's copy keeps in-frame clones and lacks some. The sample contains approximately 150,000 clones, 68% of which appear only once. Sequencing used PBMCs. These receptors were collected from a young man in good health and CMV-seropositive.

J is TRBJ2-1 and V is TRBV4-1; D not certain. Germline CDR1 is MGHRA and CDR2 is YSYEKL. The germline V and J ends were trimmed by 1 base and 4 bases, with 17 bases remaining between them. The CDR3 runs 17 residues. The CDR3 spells CASSQVVVTKSYNEQFF. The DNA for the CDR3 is TGCGCCAGCAGCCAAGTAGTGGTAACCAAATCGTACAATGAGCAGTTCTTC.

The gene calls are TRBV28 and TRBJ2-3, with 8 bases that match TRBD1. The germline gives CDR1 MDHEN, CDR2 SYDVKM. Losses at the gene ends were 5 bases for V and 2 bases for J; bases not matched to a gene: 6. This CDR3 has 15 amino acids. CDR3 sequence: CASSPGQGHTDTQYF. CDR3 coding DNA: TGTGCCAGCAGTCCCGGACAGGGCCACACAGATACGCAGTATTTT. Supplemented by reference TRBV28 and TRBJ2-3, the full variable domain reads DVKVTQSSRYLVKRTGEKVFLECVQDMDHENMFWYRQDPGLGLRLIYFSYDVKMKEKGDIPEGYSVSREKKERFSLILESASTNQTSMYLCASSPGQGHTDTQYFGPGTRLTVL.

CDR3 sequence reads: CASSRDRVGGYTF. For the CDR3, the DNA is TGTGCCAGCAGCCGGGACAGGGTAGGTGGCTACACCTTC. V usage is TRBV5-6 and J usage is TRBJ1-2, with 9 positions matching TRBD1. Per germline, CDR1 SGHDT and CDR2 YYEEEE. This CDR3 has 13 residues. V gave up 4 bases and J gave up 7 bases; unmatched junction bases: 5.

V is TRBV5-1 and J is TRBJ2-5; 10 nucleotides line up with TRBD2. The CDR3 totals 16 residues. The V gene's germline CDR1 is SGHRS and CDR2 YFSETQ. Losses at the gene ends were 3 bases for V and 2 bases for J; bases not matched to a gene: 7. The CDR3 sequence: CASSSGPTSGQETQYF. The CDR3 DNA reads TGCGCCAGCAGCTCGGGCCCGACTAGCGGGCAAGAGACCCAGTACTTC. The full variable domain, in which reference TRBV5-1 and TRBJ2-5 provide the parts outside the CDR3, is KAGVTQTPRYLIKTRGQQVTLSCSPISGHRSVSWYQQTPGQGLQFLFEYFSETQRNKGNFPGRFSGRQFSNSRSEMNVSTLELGDSALYLCASSSGPTSGQETQYFGPGTRLLVL.

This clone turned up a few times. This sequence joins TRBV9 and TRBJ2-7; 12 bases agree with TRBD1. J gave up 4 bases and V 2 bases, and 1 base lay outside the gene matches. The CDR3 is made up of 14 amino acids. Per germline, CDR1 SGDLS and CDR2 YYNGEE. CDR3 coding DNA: TGTGCCAGCAGCGTGGGACAGGGGGCGTACGAGCAGTACTTC. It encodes CASSVGQGAYEQYF.

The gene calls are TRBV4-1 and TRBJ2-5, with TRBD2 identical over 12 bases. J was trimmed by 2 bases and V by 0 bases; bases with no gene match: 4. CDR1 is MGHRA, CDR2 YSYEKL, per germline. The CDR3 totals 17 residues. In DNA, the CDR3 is TGCGCCAGCAGCCAAGAATCTGGACTAGCGGGACAAGAGACCCAGTACTTC. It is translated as CASSQESGLAGQETQYF.

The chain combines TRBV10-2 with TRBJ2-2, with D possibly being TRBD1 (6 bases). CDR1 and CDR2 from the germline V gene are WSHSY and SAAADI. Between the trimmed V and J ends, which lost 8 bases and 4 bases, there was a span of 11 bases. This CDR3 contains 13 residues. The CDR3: CASAIGGTGELFF. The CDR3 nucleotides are TGCGCCAGCGCCATAGGGGGCACCGGGGAGCTGTTTTTT.

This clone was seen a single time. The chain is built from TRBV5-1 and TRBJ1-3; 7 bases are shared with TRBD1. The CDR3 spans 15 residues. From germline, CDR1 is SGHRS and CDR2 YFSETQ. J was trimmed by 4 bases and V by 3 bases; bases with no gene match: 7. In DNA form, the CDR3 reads TGCGCCAGCAGCTGGAAGGACAGGCACGGAAACACCATATATTTT. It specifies CASSWKDRHGNTIYF.

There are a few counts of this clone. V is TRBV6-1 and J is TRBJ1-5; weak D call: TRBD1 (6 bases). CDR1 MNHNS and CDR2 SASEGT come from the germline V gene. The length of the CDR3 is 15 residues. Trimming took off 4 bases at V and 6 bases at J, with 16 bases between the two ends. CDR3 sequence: CASSVGRDIGQPQHF. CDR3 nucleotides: TGTGCCAGCAGTGTGGGGAGGGACATCGGTCAGCCCCAGCATTTT.

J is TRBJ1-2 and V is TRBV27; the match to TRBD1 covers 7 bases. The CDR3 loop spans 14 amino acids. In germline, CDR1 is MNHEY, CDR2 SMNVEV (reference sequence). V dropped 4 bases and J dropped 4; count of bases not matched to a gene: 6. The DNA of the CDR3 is TGTGCCAGCAGTTCATCACAGGGGAGCTATGGCTACACCTTC. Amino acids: CASSSSQGSYGYTF.